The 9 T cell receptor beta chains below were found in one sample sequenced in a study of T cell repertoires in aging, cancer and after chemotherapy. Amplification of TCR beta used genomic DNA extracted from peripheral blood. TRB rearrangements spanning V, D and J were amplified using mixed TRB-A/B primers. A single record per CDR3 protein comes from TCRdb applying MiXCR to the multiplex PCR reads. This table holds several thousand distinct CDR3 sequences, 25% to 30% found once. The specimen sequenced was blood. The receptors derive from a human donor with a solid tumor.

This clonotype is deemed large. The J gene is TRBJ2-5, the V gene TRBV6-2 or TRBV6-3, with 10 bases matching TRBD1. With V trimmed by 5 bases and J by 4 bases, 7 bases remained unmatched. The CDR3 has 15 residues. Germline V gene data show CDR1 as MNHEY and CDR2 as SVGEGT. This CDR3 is CASSRDRGGGETQYF. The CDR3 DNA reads TGTGCCAGCAGTCGGGACAGGGGAGGCGGAGAGACCCAGTACTTC.

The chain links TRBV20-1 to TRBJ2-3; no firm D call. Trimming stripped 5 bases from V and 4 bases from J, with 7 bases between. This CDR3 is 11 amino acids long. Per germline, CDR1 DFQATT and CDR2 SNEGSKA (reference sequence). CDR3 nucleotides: TGCAGTGCTTCAAGACCAGATACGCAGTATTTT. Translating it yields CSASRPDTQYF.

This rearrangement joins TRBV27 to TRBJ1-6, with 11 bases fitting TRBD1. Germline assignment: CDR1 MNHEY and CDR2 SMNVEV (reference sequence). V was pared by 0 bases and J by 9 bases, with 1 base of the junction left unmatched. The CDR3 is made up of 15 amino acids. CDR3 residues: CASSLSGTGGSPLHF. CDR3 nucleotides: TGTGCCAGCAGTTTATCGGGGACAGGGGGTTCACCCCTCCACTTT.

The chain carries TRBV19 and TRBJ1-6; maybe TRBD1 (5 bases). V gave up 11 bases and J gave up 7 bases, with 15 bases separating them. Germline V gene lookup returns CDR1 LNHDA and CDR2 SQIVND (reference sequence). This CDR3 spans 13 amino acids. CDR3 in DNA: TGTGCCGGCTGTACAGGAGTCAATTCACCCCTCCACTTT. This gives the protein CAGCTGVNSPLHF.

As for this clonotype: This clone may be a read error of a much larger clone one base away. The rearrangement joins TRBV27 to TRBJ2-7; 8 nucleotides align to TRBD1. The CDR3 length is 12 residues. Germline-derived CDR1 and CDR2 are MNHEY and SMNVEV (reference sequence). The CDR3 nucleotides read TGTGCCGGCAGCCTCGACAGGGGCGAGCAGTACTTC. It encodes CAGSLDRGEQYF.

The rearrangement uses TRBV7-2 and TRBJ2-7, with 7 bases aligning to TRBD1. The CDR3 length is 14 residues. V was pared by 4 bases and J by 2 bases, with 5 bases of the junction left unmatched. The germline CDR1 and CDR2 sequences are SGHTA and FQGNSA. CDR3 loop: CASSSKQGTYEQYF. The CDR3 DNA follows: TGTGCCAGCAGCTCCAAACAGGGGACCTACGAGCAGTACTTC.

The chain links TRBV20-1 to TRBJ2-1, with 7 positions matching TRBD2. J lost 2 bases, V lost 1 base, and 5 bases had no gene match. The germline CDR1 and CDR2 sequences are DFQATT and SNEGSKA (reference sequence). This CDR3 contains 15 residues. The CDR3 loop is CSARVEGGPYNEQFF. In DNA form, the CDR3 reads TGCAGTGCTAGAGTTGAGGGAGGGCCCTACAATGAGCAGTTCTTC.

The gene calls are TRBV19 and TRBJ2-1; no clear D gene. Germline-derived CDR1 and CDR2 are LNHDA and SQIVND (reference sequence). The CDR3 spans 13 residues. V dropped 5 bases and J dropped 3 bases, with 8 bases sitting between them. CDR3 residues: CASSLSNYNEQFF. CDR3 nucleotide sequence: TGTGCCAGTAGTTTGTCTAACTACAATGAGCAGTTCTTC.

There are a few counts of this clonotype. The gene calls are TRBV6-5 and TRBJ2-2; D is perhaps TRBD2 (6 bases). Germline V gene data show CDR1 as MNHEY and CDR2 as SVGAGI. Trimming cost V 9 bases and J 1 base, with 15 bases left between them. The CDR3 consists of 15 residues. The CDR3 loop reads CARGPGDLNTGELFF. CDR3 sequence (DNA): TGTGCCAGAGGACCGGGAGATTTGAACACCGGGGAGCTGTTTTTT.